What follows are 14 T cell receptor beta chains derived from one specimen sequenced in a study of STAT5B mutations in CD4+ large granular lymphocyte leukemia. The assay was immunoSEQ multiplex PCR, and TCRdb's table has in-frame clones only and misses some. The table shows some 21,000 clones, with 70% occurring only once. The sample taken for sequencing was CD4+ T cells from blood buffy coats. The receptors come from a human donor in good health.

The chain has TRBV5-4 and TRBJ2-3, with 8 nucleotides matching TRBD2. CDR1 SGHNT and CDR2 YYREEE come from the germline V gene (reference sequence). CDR3 length: 15 residues. The V and J ends lost 4 bases and 5 bases, in that order; junction bases with no gene match: 9. Here the CDR3 reads CASSLRREAGDTQYF. The CDR3 DNA reads as TGTGCCAGCAGCCTTCGGCGGGAGGCGGGAGATACGCAGTATTTT.

This clone was observed once. J is TRBJ1-6 and V is TRBV5-4; D gene ambiguous. The V end was cut by 1 base, the J end by 8 bases, with 7 bases between. Germline CDR1 SGHNT, CDR2 YYREEE (reference sequence). The CDR3 is 13 residues long. The CDR3 sequence: CASSLRMDSPLHF. DNA of the CDR3: TGTGCCAGCAGCTTGCGAATGGATTCACCCCTCCACTTT.

The chain carries TRBV4-1 and TRBJ2-1, with 9 nucleotides matching TRBD2. The CDR3 sequence is 20 residues long. CDR1 is MGHRA and CDR2 is YSYEKL in the germline V gene. The ends lost 1 base at V and 7 bases at J; junction bases unmatched: 20. Written as DNA, the CDR3 is TGCGCCAGCAGCCAAGGGGACCCCTGGCGAGGCGGGAGGGCCGGTAATGAGCAGTTCTTC. This codes for CASSQGDPWRGGRAGNEQFF.

The genes are TRBV30 and TRBJ1-2; no firm D call. The CDR3 is 11 residues long. The V and J ends lost 2 bases and 4 bases respectively, with 5 bases between them. Germline values: CDR1 GTSNPN, CDR2 SVGIG (reference sequence). The CDR3 protein is CAWSTIYGYTF. In nucleotides, the CDR3 is TGTGCCTGGAGTACCATCTATGGCTACACCTTC.

This clone was counted once. This chain connects TRBV5-4 to TRBJ1-2; D possibly corresponds to TRBD1 (6 bases). Germline V lookup: CDR1 SGHNT, CDR2 YYREEE (reference sequence). Between the trimmed V and J ends, which lost 4 bases and 0 bases, there was a span of 10 bases. This CDR3 contains 14 residues. In nucleotides, the CDR3 is TGTGCCAGCAGCCACGACAGGACTAACTATGGCTACACCTTC. It yields the protein CASSHDRTNYGYTF.

The rearrangement uses TRBV7-2 and TRBJ2-3, with D perhaps matching TRBD2 (6 bases). Germline values: CDR1 SGHTA, CDR2 FQGNSA. The CDR3 has 17 amino acids. Trimming stripped 3 bases from V and 3 bases from J, with 19 bases between. CDR3 DNA sequence: TGTGCCAGCAGCTTTCGTTCTGTGGGAGGCGGGACAGATACGCAGTATTTT. Protein product: CASSFRSVGGGTDTQYF.

The rearrangement joins TRBV7-2 to TRBJ2-7; no clear D. The CDR3 extends over 13 amino acids. Germline CDR1 reads SGHTA; CDR2 reads FQGNSA. Trimming shortened V by 1 base and J by 0 bases, and 4 bases separated the two germline ends. The CDR3 nucleotides read TGTGCCAGCAGCTTAGATGGCTCCTACGAGCAGTACTTC. This translates into CASSLDGSYEQYF.

This clone was seen only a few times. The V and J genes are TRBV6-5 and TRBJ2-7; D is tentatively TRBD1 or TRBD2 (5 bases each). Per germline, CDR1 MNHEY and CDR2 SVGAGI. The CDR3 is made up of 15 amino acids. Between the trimmed V and J ends, which lost 4 bases and 4 bases, there was a span of 17 bases. Here the CDR3 DNA reads TGTGCCAGCAGTTCCCAACCGGGACCACAATACGAGCAGTACTTC. This codes for CASSSQPGPQYEQYF.

V gene TRBV30 combines with J gene TRBJ1-6; TRBD1 is a possible D gene (5 bases). The CDR3 runs 13 residues. Germline V gives CDR1 GTSNPN, CDR2 SVGIG (reference sequence). Deletions cut 5 bases from V and 7 bases from J, with 12 bases between. The CDR3 region has the DNA TGTGCCTGGCGATCCGGGGCCAATTCACCCCTCCACTTT. It codes for CAWRSGANSPLHF.

This clone came up a few times. The chain joins TRBV30 to TRBJ2-7, with D unclear. This CDR3 region has 11 residues. The V and J ends lost 2 bases and 5 bases respectively, with 7 bases between them. Germline assignment: CDR1 GTSNPN and CDR2 SVGIG (reference sequence). For the CDR3, the DNA is TGTGCCTGGAGTACGGTCAACGAGCAGTACTTC. Residues: CAWSTVNEQYF.

This clone was seen more than once but under ten times. V usage is TRBV25-1 and J usage is TRBJ1-1; D ambiguous. Germline V gene lookup returns CDR1 MGHDK and CDR2 SYGVNS. The CDR3 is 11 residues long. V lost 6 bases and J 5 bases, leaving 7 bases between the germline ends. The CDR3 loop is CASRVGTEAFF. In nucleotides, the CDR3 is TGTGCCAGCAGGGTTGGGACTGAAGCTTTCTTT.

This rearrangement joins TRBV7-9 to TRBJ2-3; 8 nucleotides agree with TRBD2. The V and J ends lost 2 bases and 8 bases, in that order; junction bases with no gene match: 21. The CDR3 consists of 19 residues. Looked up from germline, CDR1 is SEHNR and CDR2 is FQNEAQ (reference sequence). The CDR3 region is CASSLSGLAGAPRGGTQYF. The CDR3 bases are TGTGCCAGCAGCTTATCGGGGCTAGCGGGCGCCCCTCGGGGGGGTACGCAGTATTTT.

V gene TRBV2 combines with J gene TRBJ1-2; D call uncertain. This CDR3 is 12 amino acids long. Germline loops: CDR1 SNHLY, CDR2 FYNNEI. V gave up 5 bases and J gave up 2 bases, with 6 bases separating them. The CDR3 region is CASSPYNYGYTF. CDR3 DNA: TGTGCCAGCAGTCCATACAACTATGGCTACACCTTC.

This clone appeared a few times. The rearrangement links TRBV5-1 to TRBJ1-5, with a weak D call TRBD1 (5 bases). Per germline, CDR1 SGHRS and CDR2 YFSETQ. This CDR3 contains 15 residues. Trimming took off 0 bases at V and 5 bases at J, with 12 bases between the two ends. The CDR3 DNA reads as TGCGCCAGCAGCTTGGACGGGACCTATTATCAGCCCCAGCATTTT. It encodes CASSLDGTYYQPQHF.